Below, one T cell receptor beta chain is given with its context. No antigen is known for it. The CDR3 totals 14 residues. Germline V gene sequence: CDR1 KGHSH, CDR2 LQKENI. V lost 6 bases and J lost 5, with 14 bases in between. This record comes from a study of shared clonotypes between healthy human individuals. Study overall: Participating donors consisted of two women and a few men aged 18 to 49. General study points: Clonotypes which were not shared had lower generation probabilities than clonotypes that all four donors shared. Larger estimated richness was generally seen in naive subsets than in memory subsets.

Every donor, a Caucasian adult, lived in Nashville, Tennessee. Clones were read by immunoSEQ multiplex PCR, and TCRdb kept only the in-frame ones, dropping some. The sample has about 1 million clones, roughly 80% seen once. V is TRBV18 and J is TRBJ2-1; D possibly corresponds to TRBD2 (6 bases). The sequencing sample was made of memory CD4+ T cells sorted from blood. Subset: CD45RA-negative fraction. The clonotype comes from a man aged 18 to 35 in good health. CDR3 protein: CASSPGTLNNEQFF. The CDR3 DNA sequence: TGTGCCAGCTCCCCCGGGACTCTGAACAATGAGCAGTTCTTC.